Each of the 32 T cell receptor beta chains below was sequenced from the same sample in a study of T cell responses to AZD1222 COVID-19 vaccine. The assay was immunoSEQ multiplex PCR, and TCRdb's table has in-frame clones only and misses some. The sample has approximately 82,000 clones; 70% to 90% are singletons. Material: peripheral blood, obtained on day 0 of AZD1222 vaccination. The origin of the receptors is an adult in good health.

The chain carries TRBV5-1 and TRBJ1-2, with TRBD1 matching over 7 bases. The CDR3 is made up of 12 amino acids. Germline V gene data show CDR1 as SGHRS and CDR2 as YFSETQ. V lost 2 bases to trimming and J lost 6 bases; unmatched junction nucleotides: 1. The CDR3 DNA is TGCGCCAGCAGCTTCACAGGGGATGGCTACACCTTC. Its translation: CASSFTGDGYTF. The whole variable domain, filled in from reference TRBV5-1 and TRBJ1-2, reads KAGVTQTPRYLIKTRGQQVTLSCSPISGHRSVSWYQQTPGQGLQFLFEYFSETQRNKGNFPGRFSGRQFSNSRSEMNVSTLELGDSALYLCASSFTGDGYTFGSGTRLTVV.

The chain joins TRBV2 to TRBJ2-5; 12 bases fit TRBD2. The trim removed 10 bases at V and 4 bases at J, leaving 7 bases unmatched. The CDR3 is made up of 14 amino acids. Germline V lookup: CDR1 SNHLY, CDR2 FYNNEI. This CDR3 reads CATAELAGGETQYF. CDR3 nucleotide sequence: TGTGCCACCGCTGAACTAGCGGGGGGAGAGACCCAGTACTTC.

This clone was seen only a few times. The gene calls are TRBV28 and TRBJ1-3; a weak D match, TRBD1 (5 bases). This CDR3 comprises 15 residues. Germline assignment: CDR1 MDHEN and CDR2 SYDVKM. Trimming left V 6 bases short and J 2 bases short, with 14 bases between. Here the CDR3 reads CASSAGQDTGNTIYF. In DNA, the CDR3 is TGTGCCAGCAGCGCCGGACAAGACACTGGAAACACCATATATTTT.

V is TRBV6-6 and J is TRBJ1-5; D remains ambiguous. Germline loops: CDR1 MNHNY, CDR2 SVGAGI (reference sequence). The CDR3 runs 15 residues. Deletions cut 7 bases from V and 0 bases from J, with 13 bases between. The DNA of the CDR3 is TGTGCCAGCACACCGGATCGGTATAGCAATCAGCCCCAGCATTTT. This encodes CASTPDRYSNQPQHF.

CDR3 residues: CASSFDPNYGYTF. For the CDR3, the DNA is TGTGCCAGCAGTTTTGATCCGAACTATGGCTACACCTTC. V and J are TRBV28 and TRBJ1-2; D is ambiguous. The ends were cut back, 3 bases at V and 2 bases at J, with 7 bases in the middle. This CDR3 has 13 amino acids. Germline V gene lookup returns CDR1 MDHEN and CDR2 SYDVKM.

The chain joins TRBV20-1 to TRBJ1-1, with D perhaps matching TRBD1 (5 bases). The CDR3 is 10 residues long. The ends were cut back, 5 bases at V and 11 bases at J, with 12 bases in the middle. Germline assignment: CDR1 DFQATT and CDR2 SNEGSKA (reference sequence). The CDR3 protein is CSAPDWDAFF. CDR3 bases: TGCAGTGCTCCAGACTGGGACGCTTTCTTT.

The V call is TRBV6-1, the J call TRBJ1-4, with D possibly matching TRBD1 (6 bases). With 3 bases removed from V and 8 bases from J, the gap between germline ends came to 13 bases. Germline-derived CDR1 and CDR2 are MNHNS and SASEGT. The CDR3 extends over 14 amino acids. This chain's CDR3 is CASSDLQGGEKLFF. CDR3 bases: TGTGCCAGCAGTGATTTACAGGGTGGAGAAAAACTGTTTTTT.

The CDR3 DNA reads TGTGCCAGCAGCGCACCCCCACTCTACGAGCAGTACTTC. This sequence encodes CASSAPPLYEQYF. This chain joins TRBV9 and TRBJ2-7; D is unclear. In germline, CDR1 is SGDLS, CDR2 YYNGEE. The CDR3 spans 13 residues. Trimming removed 3 bases from V and 3 bases from J, with 10 bases in between.

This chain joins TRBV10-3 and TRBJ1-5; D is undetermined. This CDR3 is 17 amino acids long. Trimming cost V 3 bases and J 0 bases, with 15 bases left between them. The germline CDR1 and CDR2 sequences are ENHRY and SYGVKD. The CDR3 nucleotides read TGTGCCATCAGTGATTCACCCGGGAAAGGTAGCAATCAGCCCCAGCATTTT. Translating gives CAISDSPGKGSNQPQHF.

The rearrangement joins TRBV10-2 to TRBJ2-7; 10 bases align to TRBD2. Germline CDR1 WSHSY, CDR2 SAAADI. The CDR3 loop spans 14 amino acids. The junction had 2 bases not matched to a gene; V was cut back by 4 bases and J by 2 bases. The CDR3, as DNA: TGCGCCAGCAGTGGTAGCGGGGGGCCCTACGAGCAGTACTTC. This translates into CASSGSGGPYEQYF.

CDR3 bases: TGTGCCATCAGTCGCGGGGGGGCAGCTACAGATACGCAGTATTTT. This translates into CAISRGGAATDTQYF. V gene TRBV10-3 combines with J gene TRBJ2-3; 9 nucleotides agree with TRBD2. CDR3 size: 15 residues. The germline V gene has CDR1 ENHRY and CDR2 SYGVKD. The V gene end was trimmed by 5 bases and the J gene end by 3 bases; junction bases not matched to a gene: 6.

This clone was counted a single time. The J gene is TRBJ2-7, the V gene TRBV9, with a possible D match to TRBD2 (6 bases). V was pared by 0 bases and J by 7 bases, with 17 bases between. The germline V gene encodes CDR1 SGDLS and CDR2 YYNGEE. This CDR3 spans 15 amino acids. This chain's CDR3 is CASSVAGSRAGEQYF. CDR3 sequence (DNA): TGTGCCAGCAGCGTAGCTGGCTCTCGTGCGGGGGAGCAGTACTTC. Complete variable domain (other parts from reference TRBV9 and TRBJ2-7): DSGVTQTPKHLITATGQRVTLRCSPRSGDLSVYWYQQSLDQGLQFLIQYYNGEERAKGNILERFSAQQFPDLHSELNLSSLELGDSALYFCASSVAGSRAGEQYFGPGTRLTVT.

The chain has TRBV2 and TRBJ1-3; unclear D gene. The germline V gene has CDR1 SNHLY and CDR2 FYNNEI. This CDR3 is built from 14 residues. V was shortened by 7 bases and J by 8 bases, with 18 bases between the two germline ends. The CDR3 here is CASKPVAHGDTIYF. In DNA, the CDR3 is TGTGCCAGCAAACCAGTGGCCCACGGTGACACCATATATTTT.

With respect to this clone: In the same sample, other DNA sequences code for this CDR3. The CDR3 DNA sequence: TGTGCCAGTAGTATAGATCGGGGTCGCGAGCAGTACTTC. It encodes CASSIDRGREQYF. The rearrangement links TRBV19 to TRBJ2-7; D is possibly TRBD2 (5 bases). V lost 0 bases and J 6 bases, leaving 9 bases between the germline ends. Per the germline V gene, CDR1 is LNHDA and CDR2 is SQIVND (reference sequence). The CDR3 loop spans 13 amino acids.

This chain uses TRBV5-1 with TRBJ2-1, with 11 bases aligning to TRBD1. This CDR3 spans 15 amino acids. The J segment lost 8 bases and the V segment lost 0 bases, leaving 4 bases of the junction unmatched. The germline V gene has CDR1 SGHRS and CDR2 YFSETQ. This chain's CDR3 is CASSLVGQGADEQFF. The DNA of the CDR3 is TGCGCCAGCAGCTTGGTAGGACAGGGGGCTGATGAGCAGTTCTTC.

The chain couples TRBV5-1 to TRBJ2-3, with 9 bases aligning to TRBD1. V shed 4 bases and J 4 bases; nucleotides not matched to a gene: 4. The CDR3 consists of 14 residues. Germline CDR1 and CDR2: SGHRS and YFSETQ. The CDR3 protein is CASSDTGGSDTQYF. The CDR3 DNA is TGCGCCAGCAGCGATACAGGGGGCTCAGATACGCAGTATTTT.

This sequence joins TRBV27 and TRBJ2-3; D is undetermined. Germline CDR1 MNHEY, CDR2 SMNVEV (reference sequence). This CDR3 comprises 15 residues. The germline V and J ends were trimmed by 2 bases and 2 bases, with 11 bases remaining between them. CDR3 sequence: CASSLRRFPTDTQYF. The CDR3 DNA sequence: TGTGCCAGCAGTTTACGGCGTTTCCCCACAGATACGCAGTATTTT.

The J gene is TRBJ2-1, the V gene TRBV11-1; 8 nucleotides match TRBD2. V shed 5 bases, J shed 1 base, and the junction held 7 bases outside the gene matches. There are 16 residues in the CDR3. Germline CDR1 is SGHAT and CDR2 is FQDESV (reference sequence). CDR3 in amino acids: CASSLGGGLSYNEQFF. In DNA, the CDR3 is TGTGCCAGCAGCCTCGGGGGGGGATTATCCTACAATGAGCAGTTCTTC.

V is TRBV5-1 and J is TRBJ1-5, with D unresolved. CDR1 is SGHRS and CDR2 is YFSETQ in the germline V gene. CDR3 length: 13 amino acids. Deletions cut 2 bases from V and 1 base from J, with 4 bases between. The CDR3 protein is CASSFESNQPQHF. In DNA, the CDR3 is TGCGCCAGCAGCTTCGAGAGCAATCAGCCCCAGCATTTT.

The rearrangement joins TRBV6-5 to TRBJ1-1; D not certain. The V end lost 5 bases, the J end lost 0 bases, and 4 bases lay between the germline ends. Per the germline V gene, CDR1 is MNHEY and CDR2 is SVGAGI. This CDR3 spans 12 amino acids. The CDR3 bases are TGTGCCAGCAGTCAGGTGAACACTGAAGCTTTCTTT. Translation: CASSQVNTEAFF.

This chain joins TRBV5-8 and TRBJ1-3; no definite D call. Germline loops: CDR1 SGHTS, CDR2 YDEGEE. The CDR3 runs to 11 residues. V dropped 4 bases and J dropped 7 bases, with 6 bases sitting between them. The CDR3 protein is CASSPSNTIYF. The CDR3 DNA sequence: TGTGCCAGCAGCCCCAGCAACACCATATATTTT.

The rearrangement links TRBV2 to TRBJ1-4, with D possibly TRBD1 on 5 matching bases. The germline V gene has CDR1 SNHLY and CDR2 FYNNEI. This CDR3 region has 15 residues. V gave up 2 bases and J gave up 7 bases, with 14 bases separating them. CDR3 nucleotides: TGTGCCAGCAGTGAAAGGGCCAGGGTGCGTGAAAAACTGTTTTTT. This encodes CASSERARVREKLFF.

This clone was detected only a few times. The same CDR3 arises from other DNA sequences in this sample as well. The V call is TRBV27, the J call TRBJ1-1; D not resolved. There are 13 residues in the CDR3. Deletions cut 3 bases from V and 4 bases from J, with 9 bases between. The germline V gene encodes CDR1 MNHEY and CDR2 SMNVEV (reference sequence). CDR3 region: CASSFSGFTEAFF. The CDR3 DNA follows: TGTGCCAGCAGTTTCTCGGGGTTCACTGAAGCTTTCTTT.

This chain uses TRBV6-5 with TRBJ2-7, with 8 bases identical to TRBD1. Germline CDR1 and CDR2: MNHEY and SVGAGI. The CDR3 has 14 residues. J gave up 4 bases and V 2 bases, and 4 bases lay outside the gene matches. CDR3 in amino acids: CASSYQGASYEQYF. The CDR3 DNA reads TGTGCCAGCAGTTACCAGGGGGCATCTTACGAGCAGTACTTC.

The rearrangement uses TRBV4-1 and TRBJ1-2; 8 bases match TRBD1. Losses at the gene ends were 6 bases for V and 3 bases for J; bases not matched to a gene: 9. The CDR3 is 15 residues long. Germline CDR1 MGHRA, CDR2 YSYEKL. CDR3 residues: CASSPGGQGHYGYTF. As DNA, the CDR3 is TGCGCCAGCAGTCCCGGCGGACAGGGCCACTATGGCTACACCTTC.

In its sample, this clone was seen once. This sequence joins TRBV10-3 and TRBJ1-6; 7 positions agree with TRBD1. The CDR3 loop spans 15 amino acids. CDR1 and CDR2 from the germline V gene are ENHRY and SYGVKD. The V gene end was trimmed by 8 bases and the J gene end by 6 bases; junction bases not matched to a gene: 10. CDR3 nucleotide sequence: TGTGCCATCGGAATTTCGCAGGGGGGTAATTCACCCCTCCACTTT. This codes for CAIGISQGGNSPLHF.

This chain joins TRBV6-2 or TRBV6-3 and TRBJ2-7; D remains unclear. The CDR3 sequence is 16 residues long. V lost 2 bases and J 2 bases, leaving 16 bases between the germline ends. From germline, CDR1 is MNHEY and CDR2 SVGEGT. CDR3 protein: CASSYLPRRATYEQYF. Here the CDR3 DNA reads TGTGCCAGCAGTTACCTCCCGAGAAGGGCAACCTACGAGCAGTACTTC.

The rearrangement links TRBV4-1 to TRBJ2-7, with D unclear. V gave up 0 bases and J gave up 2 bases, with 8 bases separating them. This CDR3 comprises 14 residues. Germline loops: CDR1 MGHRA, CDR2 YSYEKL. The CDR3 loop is CASSQEDLPYEQYF. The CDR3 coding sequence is TGCGCCAGCAGCCAAGAGGACCTTCCCTACGAGCAGTACTTC.

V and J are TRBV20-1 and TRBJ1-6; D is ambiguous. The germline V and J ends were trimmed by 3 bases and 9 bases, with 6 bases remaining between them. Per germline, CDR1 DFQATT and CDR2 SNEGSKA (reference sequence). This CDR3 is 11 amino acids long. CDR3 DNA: TGCAGTGCTAGTATCGGTTCACCCCTCCACTTT. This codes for CSASIGSPLHF.

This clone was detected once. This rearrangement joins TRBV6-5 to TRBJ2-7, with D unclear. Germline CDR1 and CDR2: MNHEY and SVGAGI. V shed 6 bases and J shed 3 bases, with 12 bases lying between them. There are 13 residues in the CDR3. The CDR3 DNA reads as TGTGCCAGCAGATCCCCCTCCTTCTACGAGCAGTACTTC. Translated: CASRSPSFYEQYF.

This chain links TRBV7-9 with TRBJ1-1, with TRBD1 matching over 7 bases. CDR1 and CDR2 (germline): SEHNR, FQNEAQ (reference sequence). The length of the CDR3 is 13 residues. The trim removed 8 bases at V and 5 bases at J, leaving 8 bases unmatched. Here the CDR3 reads CASEAGGKTEAFF. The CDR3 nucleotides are TGTGCCAGCGAAGCAGGGGGTAAGACTGAAGCTTTCTTT.

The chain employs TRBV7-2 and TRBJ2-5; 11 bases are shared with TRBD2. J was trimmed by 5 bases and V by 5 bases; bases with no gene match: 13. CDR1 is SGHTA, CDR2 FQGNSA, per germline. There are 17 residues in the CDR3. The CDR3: CASSHRRSGGAKETQYF. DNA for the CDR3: TGTGCCAGCAGCCATCGTCGTAGCGGGGGGGCAAAGGAGACCCAGTACTTC.